This note documents a single T cell receptor (beta chain) sequence. Method: immunoSEQ multiplex PCR; TCRdb's copy keeps in-frame clones and lacks some. The sample has 300,000 to 500,000 clones; approximately 87% are singletons. V lost 2 bases and J 6 bases, leaving 7 bases between the germline ends. Germline V lookup: CDR1 LNHDA, CDR2 SQIVND (reference sequence). The CDR3 sequence is 13 residues long. This sample is drawn from a study of blood T cell repertoires in COVID-19. Material for sequencing was PBMCs or T cells enriched from blood (not recorded which). The TCR comes from a woman in her 30s with acute COVID-19. V usage is TRBV19 and J usage is TRBJ2-2; possible D gene TRBD1, 5 bases. Here the CDR3 reads CASSIIRAGELFF. The CDR3 DNA follows: TGTGCCAGTAGTATAATCAGGGCCGGGGAGCTGTTTTTT.